Listed below are T cell receptor beta chains from one sample, sequenced in a study of blood T cell repertoires in COVID-19. Assay: immunoSEQ multiplex PCR; the TCRdb copy retains only in-frame clones and omits some. This table holds hundreds of thousands of clones, around 90% found once. The sequencing input was PBMCs or T cells enriched from blood (not recorded which). Receptor source: a man aged 50 to 59 who had been exposed to COVID-19. The CDR3 runs from the conserved cysteine through the conserved F or W.

TRBV5-1,TRBJ1-2,CASSSPEGSYGYTF
TRBV9,TRBJ2-7,CASSTGQGARSYEQYF
TRBV3-1/TRBV3-2,TRBJ1-2,CASSPDRVGGYTF
TRBV5-1,TRBJ2-3,CASSLEQGFLADTQYF
TRBV10-3,TRBJ2-2,CAITSWLGQGNTGELFF
TRBV6-4,TRBJ2-3,CASSDGSTGADTQYF
TRBV5-1,TRBJ1-2,CASSPGQVLYGYTF
TRBV10-3,TRBJ2-6,CAISLDRAGANVLTF
TRBV12-3/TRBV12-4,TRBJ1-1,CASSPLGQGYAFF
TRBV12-2,TRBJ1-1,CASRASIRRGRMNTEAFF